This T cell receptor beta chain emerged from a study of tumor and adjacent non-tumor tissue in lung cancer. For the study at large: Histology: around 13 adenocarcinoma, a couple of squamous cell carcinoma, 1 small cell lung cancer. On average, productive TCRbeta reads reached some 4.4 million per sample. The study, taken as a whole, reports: Top 100 clones took a larger repertoire share in normal lung.

No cell sorting was done before RNA was extracted from the tissue. Chemotherapy-naive patients with new lung cancer underwent thoracic surgery in China, August–late 2014. Three rounds of nested PCR, following a modified ARM-PCR protocol, produced the TCRbeta library. TCRdb re-called the multiplex PCR reads with MiXCR, one entry per CDR3 protein. In the table there are approximately 76,000 distinct CDR3 sequences, around 70% of which are singletons. CDR1 is SQVTM, CDR2 ANQGSEA, per germline. CDR3 length: 15 residues. In its sample, this clonotype was seen once. As yet, its antigen is unknown. Its ends do not fully match the called genes, so a read error is possible.

The rearrangement uses TRBV29-1 and TRBJ1-2, with 9 bases aligning to TRBD1. This TCR derives from a woman between 65 and 79 years old with non-small cell lung cancer. Sequencing was done on a sample of lung tumor tissue. As DNA, the CDR3 is TGCAGCGTTGAGGGACAGGGCTCGGGGAACTTTGGCCACACCTTC. Its protein is CSVEGQGSGNFGHTF. Supplemented by reference TRBV29-1 and TRBJ1-2, the full variable domain reads SAVISQKPSRDICQRGTSLTIQCQVDSQVTMMFWYRQQPGQSLTLIATANQGSEATYESGFVIDKFPISRPNLTFSTLTVSNMSPEDSSIYLCSVEGQGSGNFGHTFGSGTRLTVV.